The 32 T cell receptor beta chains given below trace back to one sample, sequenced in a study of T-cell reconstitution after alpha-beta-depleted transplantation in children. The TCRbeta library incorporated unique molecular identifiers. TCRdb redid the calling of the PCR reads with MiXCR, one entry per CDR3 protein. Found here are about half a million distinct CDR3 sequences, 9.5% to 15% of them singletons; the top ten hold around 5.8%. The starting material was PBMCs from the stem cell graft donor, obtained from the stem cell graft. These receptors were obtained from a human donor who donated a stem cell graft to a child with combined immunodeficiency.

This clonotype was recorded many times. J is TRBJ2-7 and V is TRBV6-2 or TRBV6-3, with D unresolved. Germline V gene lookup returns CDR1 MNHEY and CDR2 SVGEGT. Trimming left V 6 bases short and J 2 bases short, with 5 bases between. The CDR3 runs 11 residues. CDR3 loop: CASSRTYEQYF. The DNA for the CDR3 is TGTGCCAGCAGCCGAACCTACGAGCAGTACTTC.

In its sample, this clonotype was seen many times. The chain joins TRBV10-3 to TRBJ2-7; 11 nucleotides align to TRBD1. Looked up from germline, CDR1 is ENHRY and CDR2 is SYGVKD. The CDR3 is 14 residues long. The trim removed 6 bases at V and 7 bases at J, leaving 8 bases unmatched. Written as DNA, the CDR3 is TGTGCCATCAGACTGGACAGGGGGCGGCAAGAGCAGTACTTC. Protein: CAIRLDRGRQEQYF.

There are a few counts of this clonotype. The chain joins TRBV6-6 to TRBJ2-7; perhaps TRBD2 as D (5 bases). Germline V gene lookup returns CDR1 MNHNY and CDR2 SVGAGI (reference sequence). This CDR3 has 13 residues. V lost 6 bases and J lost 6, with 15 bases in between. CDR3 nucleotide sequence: TGTGCCAGCAGCAAATATCTAGCAGGCGAGCAGTACTTC. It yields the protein CASSKYLAGEQYF.

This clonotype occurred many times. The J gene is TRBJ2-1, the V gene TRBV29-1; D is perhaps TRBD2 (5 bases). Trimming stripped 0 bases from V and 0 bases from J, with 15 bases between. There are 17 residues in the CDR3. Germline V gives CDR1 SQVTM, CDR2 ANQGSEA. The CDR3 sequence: CSVEDGRLPSSYNEQFF. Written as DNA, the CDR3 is TGCAGCGTTGAAGATGGTCGACTACCAAGCTCCTACAATGAGCAGTTCTTC.

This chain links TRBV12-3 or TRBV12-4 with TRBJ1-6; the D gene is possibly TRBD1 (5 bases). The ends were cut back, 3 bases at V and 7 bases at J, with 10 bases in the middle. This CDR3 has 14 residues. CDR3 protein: CASSFGAENSPLHF. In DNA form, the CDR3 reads TGTGCCAGCAGTTTCGGGGCAGAGAATTCACCCCTCCACTTT.

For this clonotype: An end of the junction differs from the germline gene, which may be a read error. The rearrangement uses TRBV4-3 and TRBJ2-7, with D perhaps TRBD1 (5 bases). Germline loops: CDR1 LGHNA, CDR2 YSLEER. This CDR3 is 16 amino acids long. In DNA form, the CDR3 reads TGCACCAGCAGCCAAGGTCTGTTGACAGACGCCTACGAGCAGTACTTC. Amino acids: CTSSQGLLTDAYEQYF.

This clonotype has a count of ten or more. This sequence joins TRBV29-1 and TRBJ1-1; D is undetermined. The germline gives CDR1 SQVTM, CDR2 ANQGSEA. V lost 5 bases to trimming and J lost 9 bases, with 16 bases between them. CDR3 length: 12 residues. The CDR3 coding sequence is TGCAGCGTTATTGACATAGGAAGACAAGCTTTCTTT. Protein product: CSVIDIGRQAFF.

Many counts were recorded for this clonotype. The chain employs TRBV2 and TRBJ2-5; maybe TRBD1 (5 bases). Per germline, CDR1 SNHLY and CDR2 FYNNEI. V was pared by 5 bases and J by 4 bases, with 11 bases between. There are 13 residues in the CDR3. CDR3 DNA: TGTGCCAGCAGTAAAAGGGGTAGAGAGACCCAGTACTTC. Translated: CASSKRGRETQYF.

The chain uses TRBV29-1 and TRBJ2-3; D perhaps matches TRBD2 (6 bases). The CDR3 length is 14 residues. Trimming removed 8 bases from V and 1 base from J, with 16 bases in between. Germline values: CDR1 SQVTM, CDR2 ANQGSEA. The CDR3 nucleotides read TGCAGCTACGGAGGGTCGAGCGGCACAGATACGCAGTATTTT. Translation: CSYGGSSGTDTQYF.

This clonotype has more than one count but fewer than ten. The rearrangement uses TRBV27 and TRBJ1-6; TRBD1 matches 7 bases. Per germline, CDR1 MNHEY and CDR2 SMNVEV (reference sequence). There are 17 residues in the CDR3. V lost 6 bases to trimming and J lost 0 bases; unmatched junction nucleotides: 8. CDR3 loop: CASSLQGRSSYNSPLHF. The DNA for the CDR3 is TGTGCCAGCAGCTTACAGGGGCGTAGCTCCTATAATTCACCCCTCCACTTT.

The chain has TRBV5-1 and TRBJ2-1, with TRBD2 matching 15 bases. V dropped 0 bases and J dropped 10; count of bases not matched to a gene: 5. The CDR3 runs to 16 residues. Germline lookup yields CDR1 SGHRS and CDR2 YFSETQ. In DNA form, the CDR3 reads TGCGCCAGCAGCTTGGACGGGACTAGCGGGAGGACAGAGCAGTTCTTC. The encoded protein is CASSLDGTSGRTEQFF.

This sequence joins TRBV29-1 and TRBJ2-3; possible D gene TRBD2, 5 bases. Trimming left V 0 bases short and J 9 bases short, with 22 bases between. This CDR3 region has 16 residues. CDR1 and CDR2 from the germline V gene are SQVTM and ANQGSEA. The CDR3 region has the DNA TGCAGCGTTGAAGATCGGCCCCGGGGTCAAGGAGCCACGCAGTATTTT. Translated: CSVEDRPRGQGATQYF.

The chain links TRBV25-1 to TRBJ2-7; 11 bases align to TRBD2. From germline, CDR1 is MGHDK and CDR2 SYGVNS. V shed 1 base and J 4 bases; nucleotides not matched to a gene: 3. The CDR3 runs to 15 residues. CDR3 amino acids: CASSEWGLADYEQYF. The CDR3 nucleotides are TGTGCCAGCAGTGAATGGGGACTAGCGGATTACGAGCAGTACTTC.

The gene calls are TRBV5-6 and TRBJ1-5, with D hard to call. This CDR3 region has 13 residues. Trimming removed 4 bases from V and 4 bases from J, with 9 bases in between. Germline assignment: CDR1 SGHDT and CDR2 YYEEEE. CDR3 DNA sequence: TGTGCCAGCAGCAGGGCTCAAAATCAGCCCCAGCATTTT. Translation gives CASSRAQNQPQHF.

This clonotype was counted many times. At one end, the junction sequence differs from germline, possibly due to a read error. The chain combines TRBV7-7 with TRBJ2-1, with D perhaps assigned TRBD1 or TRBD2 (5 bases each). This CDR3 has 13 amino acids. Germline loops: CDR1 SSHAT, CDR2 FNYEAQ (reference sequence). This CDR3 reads CASSDGTNNEQFF. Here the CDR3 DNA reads TGTGCTAGCAGTGATGGGACGAACAATGAGCAGTTCTTC.

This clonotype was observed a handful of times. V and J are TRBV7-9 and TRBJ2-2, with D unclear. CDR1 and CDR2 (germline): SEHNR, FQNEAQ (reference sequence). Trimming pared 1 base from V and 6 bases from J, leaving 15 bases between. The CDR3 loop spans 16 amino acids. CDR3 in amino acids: CASSLEYQSGAGELFF. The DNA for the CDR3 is TGTGCCAGCAGCTTAGAATACCAATCTGGGGCCGGGGAGCTGTTTTTT.

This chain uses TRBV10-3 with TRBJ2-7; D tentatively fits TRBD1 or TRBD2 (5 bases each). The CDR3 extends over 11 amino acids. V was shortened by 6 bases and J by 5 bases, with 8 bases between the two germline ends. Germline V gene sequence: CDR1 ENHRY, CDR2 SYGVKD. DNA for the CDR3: TGTGCCATCAGGAGGGGAAACGAGCAGTACTTC. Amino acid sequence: CAIRRGNEQYF.

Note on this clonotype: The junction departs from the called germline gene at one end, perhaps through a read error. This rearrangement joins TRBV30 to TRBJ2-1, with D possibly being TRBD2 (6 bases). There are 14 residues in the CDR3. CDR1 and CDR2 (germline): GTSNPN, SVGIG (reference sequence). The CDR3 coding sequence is TGTGCCTGGCATACGGGGGATAGTGACAATGACCAGTTCTTC. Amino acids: CAWHTGDSDNDQFF.

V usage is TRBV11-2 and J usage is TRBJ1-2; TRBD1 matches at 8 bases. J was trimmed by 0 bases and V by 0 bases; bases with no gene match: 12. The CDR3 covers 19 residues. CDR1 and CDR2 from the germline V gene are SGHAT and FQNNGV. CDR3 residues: CASSLESQGGALPNYGYTF. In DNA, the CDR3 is TGTGCCAGCAGCTTAGAGTCACAGGGGGGAGCCTTACCTAACTATGGCTACACCTTC.

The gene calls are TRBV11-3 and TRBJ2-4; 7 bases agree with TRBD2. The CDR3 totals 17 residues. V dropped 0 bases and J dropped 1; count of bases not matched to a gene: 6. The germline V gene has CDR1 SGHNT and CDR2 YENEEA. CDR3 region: CASSLDGTSEAKNIQYF. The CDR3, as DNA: TGTGCCAGCAGCTTAGACGGCACTAGCGAGGCCAAAAACATTCAGTACTTC. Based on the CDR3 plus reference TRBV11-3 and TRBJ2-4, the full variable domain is EAGVVQSPRYKIIEKKQPVAFWCNPISGHNTLYWYLQNLGQGPELLIRYENEEAVDDSQLPKDRFSAERLKGVDSTLKIQPAELGDSAVYLCASSLDGTSEAKNIQYFGAGTRLSVL.

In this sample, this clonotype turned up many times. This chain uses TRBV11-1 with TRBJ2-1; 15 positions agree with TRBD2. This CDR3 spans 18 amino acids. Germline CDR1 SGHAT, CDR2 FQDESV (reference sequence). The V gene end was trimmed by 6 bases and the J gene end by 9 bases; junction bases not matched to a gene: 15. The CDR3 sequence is CASRLGLAGGRGVREQFF. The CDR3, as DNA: TGTGCCAGCAGGCTGGGACTAGCGGGAGGTCGCGGTGTTCGTGAGCAGTTCTTC.

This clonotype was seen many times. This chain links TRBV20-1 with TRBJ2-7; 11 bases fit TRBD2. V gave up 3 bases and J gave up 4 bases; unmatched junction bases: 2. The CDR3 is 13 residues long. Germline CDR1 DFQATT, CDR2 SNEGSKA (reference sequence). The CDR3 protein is CSASGTSGYEQYF. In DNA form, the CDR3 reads TGCAGTGCTAGTGGGACTAGCGGTTACGAGCAGTACTTC.

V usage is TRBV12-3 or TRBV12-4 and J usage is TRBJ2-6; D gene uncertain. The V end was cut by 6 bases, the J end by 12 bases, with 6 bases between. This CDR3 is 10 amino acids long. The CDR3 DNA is TGTGCCAGCAGGGCGAGCGTCCTGACTTTC. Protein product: CASRASVLTF.

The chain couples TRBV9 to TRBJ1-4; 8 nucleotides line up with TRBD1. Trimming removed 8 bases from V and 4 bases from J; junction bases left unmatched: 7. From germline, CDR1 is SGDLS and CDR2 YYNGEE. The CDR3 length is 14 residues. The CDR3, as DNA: TGTGCCAGTTCGGGGACAGGACTTAATGAAAAACTGTTTTTT. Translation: CASSGTGLNEKLFF.

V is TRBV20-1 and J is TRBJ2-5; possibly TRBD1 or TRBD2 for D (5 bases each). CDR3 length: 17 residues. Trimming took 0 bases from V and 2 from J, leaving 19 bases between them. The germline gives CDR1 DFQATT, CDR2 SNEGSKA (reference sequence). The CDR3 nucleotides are TGCAGTGCTAGAGATTGGGCTCGGGGACGATTACAAGAGACCCAGTACTTC. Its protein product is CSARDWARGRLQETQYF.

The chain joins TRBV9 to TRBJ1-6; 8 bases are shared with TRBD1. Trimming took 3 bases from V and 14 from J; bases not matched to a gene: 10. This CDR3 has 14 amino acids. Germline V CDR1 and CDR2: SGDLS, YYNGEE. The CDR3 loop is CASSEGTGFGALHF. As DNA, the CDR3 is TGTGCCAGCAGCGAGGGGACAGGATTTGGGGCCCTCCACTTT.

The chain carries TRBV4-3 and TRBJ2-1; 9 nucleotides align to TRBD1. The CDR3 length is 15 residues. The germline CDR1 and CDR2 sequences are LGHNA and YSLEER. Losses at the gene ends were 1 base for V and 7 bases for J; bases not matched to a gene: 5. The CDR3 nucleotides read TGCGCCAGCAGCCAAGTTATACAGGGGGCTAATGAGCAGTTCTTC. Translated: CASSQVIQGANEQFF.

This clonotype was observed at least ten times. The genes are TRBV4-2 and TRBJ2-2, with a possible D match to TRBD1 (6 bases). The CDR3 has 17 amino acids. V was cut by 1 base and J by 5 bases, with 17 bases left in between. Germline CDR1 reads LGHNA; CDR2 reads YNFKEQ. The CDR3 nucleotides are TGTGCCAGCAGCCAAGCTTTGGGAAACAGGGTAACCGGGGAGCTGTTTTTT. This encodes CASSQALGNRVTGELFF.

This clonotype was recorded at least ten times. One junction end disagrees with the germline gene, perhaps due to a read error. The CDR3 loop is CATSGTSGRYNEQFF. CDR3 bases: TGTGCCACCAGTGGGACTAGCGGGAGGTACAATGAGCAGTTCTTC. J is TRBJ2-1 and V is TRBV10-3; TRBD2 agrees at 15 bases. CDR1 ENHRY and CDR2 SYGVKD come from the germline V gene. The CDR3 has 15 amino acids.

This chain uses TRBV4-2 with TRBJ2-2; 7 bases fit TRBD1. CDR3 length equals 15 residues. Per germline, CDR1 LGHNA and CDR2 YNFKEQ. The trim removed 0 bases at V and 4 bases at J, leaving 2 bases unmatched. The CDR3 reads CASSQDGTVTGELFF. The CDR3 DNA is TGTGCCAGCAGCCAAGATGGGACAGTCACCGGGGAGCTGTTTTTT.

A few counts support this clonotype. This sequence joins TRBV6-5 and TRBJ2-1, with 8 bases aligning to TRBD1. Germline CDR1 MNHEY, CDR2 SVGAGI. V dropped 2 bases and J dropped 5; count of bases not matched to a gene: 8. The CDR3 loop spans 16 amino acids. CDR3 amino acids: CASSYLRGLGHNEQFF. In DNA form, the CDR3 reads TGTGCCAGCAGTTACCTCAGGGGGCTCGGGCACAATGAGCAGTTCTTC.

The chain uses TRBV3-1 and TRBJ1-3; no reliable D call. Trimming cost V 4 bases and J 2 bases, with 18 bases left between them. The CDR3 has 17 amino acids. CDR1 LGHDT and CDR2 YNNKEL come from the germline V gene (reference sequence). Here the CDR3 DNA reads TGTGCCAGCAGCCCATTTTTTCCCCGGACGACTGGAAACACCATATATTTT. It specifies CASSPFFPRTTGNTIYF.